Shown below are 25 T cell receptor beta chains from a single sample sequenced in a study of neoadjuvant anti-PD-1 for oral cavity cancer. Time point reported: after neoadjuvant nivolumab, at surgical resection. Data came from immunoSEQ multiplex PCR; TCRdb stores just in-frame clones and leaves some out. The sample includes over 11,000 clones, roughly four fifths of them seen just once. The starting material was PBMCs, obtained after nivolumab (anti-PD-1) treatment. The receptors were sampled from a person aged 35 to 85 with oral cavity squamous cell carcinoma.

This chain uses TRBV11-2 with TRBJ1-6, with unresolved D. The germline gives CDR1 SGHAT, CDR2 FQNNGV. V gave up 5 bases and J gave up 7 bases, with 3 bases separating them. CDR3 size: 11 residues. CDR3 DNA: TGTGCCAGCAGCCGAAATTCACCCCTCCACTTT. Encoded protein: CASSRNSPLHF. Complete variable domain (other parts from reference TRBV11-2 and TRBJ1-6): EAGVAQSPRYKIIEKRQSVAFWCNPISGHATLYWYQQILGQGPKLLIQFQNNGVVDDSQLPKDRFSAERLKGVDSTLKIQPAKLEDSAVYLCASSRNSPLHFGNGTRLTVT.

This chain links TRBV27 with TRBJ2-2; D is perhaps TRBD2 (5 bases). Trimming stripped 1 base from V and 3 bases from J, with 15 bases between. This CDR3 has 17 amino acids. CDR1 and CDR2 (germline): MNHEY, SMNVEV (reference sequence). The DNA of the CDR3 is TGTGCCAGCAGTTTATTGGTTTCTAGCACCGACACCGGGGAGCTGTTTTTT. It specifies CASSLLVSSTDTGELFF.

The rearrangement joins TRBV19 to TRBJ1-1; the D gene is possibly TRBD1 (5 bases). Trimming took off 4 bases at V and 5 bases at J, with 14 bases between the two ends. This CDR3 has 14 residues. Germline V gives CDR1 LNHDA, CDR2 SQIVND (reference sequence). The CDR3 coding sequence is TGTGCCAGTAGTACCCAGGGAATCTTGACTGAAGCTTTCTTT. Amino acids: CASSTQGILTEAFF.

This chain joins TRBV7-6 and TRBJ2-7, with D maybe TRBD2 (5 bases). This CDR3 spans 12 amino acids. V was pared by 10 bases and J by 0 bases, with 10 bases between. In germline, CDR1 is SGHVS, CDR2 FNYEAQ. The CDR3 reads CATLAGSYEQYF. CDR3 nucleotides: TGTGCCACCCTCGCGGGCTCCTACGAGCAGTACTTC.

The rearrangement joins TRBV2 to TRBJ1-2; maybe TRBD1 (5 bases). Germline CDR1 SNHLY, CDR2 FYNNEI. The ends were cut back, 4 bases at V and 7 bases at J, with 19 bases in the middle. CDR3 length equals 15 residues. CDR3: CASSALATGFGGYTF. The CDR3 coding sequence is TGTGCCAGCAGTGCTTTGGCCACAGGCTTCGGTGGCTACACCTTC.

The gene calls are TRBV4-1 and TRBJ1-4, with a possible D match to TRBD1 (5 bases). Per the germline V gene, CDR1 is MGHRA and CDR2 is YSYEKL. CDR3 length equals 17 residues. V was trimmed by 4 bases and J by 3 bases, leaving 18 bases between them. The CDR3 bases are TGCGCCAGCAGCCGCAAAGCCACCGGGGGGGCTAATGAAAAACTGTTTTTT. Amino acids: CASSRKATGGANEKLFF.

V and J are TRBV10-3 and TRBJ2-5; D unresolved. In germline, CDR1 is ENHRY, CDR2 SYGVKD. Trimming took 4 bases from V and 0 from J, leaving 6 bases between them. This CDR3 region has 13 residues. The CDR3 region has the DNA TGTGCCATCAGTGTTCTGTACCAAGAGACCCAGTACTTC. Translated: CAISVLYQETQYF.

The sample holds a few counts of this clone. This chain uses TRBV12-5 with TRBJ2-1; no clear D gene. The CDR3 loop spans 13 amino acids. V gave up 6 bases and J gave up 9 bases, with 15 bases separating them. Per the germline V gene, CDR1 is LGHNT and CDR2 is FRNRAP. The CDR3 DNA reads TGTGCTAGTGGCCCCCTGGGCCACGGTGAGCAGTTCTTC. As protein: CASGPLGHGEQFF.

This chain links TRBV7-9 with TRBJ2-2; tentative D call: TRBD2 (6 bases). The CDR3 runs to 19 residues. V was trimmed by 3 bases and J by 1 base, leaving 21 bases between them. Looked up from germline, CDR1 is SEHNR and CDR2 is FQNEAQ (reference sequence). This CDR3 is CASSFAGLPGGRNTGELFF. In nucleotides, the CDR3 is TGTGCCAGCAGCTTCGCAGGACTACCGGGCGGGCGGAACACCGGGGAGCTGTTTTTT.

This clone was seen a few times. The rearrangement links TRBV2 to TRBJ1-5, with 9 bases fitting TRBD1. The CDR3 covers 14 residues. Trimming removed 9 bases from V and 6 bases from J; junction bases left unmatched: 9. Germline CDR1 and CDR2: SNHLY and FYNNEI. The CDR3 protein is CASCGQGSRQPQHF. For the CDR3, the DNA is TGTGCCAGTTGCGGACAGGGGAGTCGTCAGCCCCAGCATTTT.

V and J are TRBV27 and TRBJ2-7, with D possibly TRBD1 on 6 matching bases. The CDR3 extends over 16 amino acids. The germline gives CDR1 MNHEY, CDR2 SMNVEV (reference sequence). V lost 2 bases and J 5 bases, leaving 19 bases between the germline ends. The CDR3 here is CASSLENFKGVHEQYF. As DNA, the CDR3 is TGTGCCAGCAGTTTAGAAAACTTCAAGGGGGTGCACGAGCAGTACTTC.

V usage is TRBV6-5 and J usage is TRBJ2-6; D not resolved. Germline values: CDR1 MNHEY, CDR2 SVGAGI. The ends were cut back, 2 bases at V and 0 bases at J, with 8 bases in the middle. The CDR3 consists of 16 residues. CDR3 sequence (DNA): TGTGCCAGCAGTTACCAAGCAGGCTCTGGGGCCAACGTCCTGACTTTC. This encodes CASSYQAGSGANVLTF.

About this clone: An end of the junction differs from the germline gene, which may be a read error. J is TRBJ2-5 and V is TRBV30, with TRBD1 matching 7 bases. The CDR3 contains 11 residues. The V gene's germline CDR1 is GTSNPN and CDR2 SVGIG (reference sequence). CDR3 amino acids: CAWRKGQATHF. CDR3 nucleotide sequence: TGTGCCTGGAGGAAAGGACAGGCGACTCACTTC.

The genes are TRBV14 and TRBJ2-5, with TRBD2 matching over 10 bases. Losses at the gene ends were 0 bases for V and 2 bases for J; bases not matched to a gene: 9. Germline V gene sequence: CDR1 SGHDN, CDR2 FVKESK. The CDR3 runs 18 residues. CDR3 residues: CASSQDQWLAGAQETQYF. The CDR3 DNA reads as TGTGCCAGCAGCCAAGATCAATGGCTAGCGGGGGCACAAGAGACCCAGTACTTC.

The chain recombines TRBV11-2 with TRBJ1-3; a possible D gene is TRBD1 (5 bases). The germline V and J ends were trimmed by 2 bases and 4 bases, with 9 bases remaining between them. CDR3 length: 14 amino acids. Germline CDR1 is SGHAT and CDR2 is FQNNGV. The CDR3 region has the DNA TGTGCCAGCAGCTTATGGGGGGTCGGAAACACCATATATTTT. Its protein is CASSLWGVGNTIYF.

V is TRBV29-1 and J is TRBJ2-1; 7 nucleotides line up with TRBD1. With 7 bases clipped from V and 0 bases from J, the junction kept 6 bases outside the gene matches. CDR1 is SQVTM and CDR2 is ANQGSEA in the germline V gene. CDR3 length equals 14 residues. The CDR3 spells CSADGTVSYNEQFF. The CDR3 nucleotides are TGCAGCGCGGACGGGACAGTCTCCTACAATGAGCAGTTCTTC.

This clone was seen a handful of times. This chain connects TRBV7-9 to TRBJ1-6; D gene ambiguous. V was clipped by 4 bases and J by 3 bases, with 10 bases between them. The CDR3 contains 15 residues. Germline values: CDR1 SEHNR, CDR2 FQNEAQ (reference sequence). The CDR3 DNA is TGTGCCAGCAGCTCCCGGAATTTCTATAATTCACCCCTCCACTTT. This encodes CASSSRNFYNSPLHF.

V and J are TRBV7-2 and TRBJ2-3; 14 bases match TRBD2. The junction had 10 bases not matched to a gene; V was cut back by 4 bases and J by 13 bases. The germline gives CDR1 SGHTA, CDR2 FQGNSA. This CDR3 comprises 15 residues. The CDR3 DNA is TGTGCCAGCAGCTCCGGGACTAGCGGGAGAGTTCCAAAGTATTTT. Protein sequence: CASSSGTSGRVPKYF. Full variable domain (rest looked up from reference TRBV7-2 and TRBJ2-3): GAGVSQSPSNKVTEKGKDVELRCDPISGHTALYWYRQSLGQGLEFLIYFQGNSAPDKSGLPSDRFSAERTGGSVSTLTIQRTQQEDSAVYLCASSSGTSGRVPKYFGPGTRLTVL.

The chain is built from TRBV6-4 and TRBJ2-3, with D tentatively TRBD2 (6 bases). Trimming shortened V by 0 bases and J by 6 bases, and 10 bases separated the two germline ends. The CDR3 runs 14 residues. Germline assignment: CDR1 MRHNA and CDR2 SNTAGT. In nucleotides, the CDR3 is TGTGCCAGCAGTGACTCGACTAGTGGGGATACGCAGTATTTT. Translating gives CASSDSTSGDTQYF.

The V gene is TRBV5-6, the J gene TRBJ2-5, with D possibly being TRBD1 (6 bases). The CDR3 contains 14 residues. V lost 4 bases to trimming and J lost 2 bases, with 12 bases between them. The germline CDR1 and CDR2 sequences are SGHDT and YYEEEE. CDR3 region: CASSRLTGQETQYF. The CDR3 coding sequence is TGTGCCAGCAGCCGATTGACAGGTCAAGAGACCCAGTACTTC.

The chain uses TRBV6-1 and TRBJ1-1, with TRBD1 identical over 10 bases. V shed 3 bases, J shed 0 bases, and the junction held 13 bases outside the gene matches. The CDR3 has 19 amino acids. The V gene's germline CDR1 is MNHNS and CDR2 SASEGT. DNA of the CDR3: TGTGCCAGCAGTGATAACGACAGGGGGCGAAACCTAATGAACACTGAAGCTTTCTTT. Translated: CASSDNDRGRNLMNTEAFF.

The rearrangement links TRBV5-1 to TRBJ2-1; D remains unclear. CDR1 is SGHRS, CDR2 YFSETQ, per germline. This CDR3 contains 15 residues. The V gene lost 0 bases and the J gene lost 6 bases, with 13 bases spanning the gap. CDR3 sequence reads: CASSLAGQPFNEQFF. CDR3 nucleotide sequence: TGCGCCAGCAGCTTGGCCGGTCAGCCATTCAATGAGCAGTTCTTC. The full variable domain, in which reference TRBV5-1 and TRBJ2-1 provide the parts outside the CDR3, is KAGVTQTPRYLIKTRGQQVTLSCSPISGHRSVSWYQQTPGQGLQFLFEYFSETQRNKGNFPGRFSGRQFSNSRSEMNVSTLELGDSALYLCASSLAGQPFNEQFFGPGTRLTVL.

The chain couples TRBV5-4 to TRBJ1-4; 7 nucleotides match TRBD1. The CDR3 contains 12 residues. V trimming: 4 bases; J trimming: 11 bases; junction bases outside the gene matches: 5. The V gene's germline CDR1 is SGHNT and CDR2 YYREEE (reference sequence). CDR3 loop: CASSGDSRKLFF. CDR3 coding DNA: TGTGCCAGCAGCGGGGACAGCCGTAAACTGTTTTTT. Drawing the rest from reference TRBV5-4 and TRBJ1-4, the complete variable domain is ETGVTQSPTHLIKTRGQQVTLRCSSQSGHNTVSWYQQALGQGPQFIFQYYREEENGRGNFPPRFSGLQFPNYSSELNVNALELDDSALYLCASSGDSRKLFFGSGTQLSVL.

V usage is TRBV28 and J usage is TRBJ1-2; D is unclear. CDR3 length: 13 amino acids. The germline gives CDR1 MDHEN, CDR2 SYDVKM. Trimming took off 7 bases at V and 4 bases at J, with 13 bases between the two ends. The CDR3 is CASTAGSGYGYTF. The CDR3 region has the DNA TGTGCCAGCACGGCGGGCTCGGGCTATGGCTACACCTTC.

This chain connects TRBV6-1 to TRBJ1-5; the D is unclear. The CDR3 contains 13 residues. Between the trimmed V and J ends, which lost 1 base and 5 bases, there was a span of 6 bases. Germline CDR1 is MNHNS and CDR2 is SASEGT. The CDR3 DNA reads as TGTGCCAGCAGTGAAGTAGGACATCAGCCCCAGCATTTT. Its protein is CASSEVGHQPQHF.